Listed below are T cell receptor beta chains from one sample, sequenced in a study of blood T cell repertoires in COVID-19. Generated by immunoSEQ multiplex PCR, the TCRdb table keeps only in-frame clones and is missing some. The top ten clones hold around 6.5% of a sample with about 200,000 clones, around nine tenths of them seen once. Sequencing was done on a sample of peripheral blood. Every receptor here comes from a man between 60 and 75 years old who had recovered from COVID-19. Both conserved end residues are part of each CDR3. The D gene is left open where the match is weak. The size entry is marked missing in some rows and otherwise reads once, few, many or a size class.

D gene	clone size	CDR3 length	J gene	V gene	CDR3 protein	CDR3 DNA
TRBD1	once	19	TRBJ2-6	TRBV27	CASSFTDRGFLAGANVLTF	TGTGCCAGCAGTTTTACGGACAGGGGATTTCTGGCAGGGGCCAACGTCCTGACTTTC
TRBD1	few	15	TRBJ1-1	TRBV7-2	CASSTRQGLNTEAFF	TGTGCCAGCAGCACCCGACAGGGACTCAACACTGAAGCTTTCTTT
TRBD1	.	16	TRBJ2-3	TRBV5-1	CASSHPWRQGTDTQYF	TGCGCCAGCAGCCACCCTTGGAGACAGGGGACAGATACGCAGTATTTT
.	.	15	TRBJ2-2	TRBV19	CASSIGGLITGELFF	TGTGCCAGTAGTATAGGAGGACTTATCACCGGGGAGCTGTTTTTT
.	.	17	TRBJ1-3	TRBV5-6	CASSPRYLISSGNTIYF	TGTGCCAGCAGCCCCCGTTACCTGATTAGCTCTGGAAACACCATATATTTT
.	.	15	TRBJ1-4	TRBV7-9	CASSSQGKVNEKLFF	TGTGCCAGCAGCTCGCAGGGGAAAGTTAATGAAAAACTGTTTTTT
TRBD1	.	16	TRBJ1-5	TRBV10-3	CAISPGTGNPNQPQHF	TGTGCCATCAGTCCCGGGACAGGGAATCCTAATCAGCCCCAGCATTTT
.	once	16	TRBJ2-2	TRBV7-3	CASSLSLLGGTGELFF	TGTGCCAGCAGCTTGAGCCTCTTGGGGGGCACCGGGGAGCTGTTTTTT
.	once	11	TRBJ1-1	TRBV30	CAWSPGGEAFF	TGTGCCTGGAGTCCCGGAGGTGAAGCTTTCTTT
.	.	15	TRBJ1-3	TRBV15	CATRSSGYSGNTIYF	TGTGCCACCAGATCATCAGGGTACTCTGGAAACACCATATATTTT
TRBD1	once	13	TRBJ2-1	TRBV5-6	CASSTTGGDEQFF	TGTGCCAGCAGCACGACAGGGGGGGATGAGCAGTTCTTC
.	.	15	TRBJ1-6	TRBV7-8	CASSPTGGFNSPLHF	TGTGCCAGCAGCCCAACGGGGGGTTTTAATTCACCCCTCCACTTT
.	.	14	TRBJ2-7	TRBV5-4	CASSLGAGRHEQYF	TGTGCCAGCAGCTTGGGGGCAGGGCGCCACGAGCAGTACTTC